Shown below are 10 T cell receptor beta chains from a single sample sequenced in a study of beta chain features in type 1 diabetes. The study reverse transcribed the entire isolated RNA, so it sequenced expressed TCRB transcripts. Sequencing was performed with immunoSEQ multiplex PCR; in TCRdb, only in-frame clones are kept and a portion is missing. Among tens of thousands of clones listed, around 45% were seen once. No antigens are known for them. Study findings and constraints: All four CD4+ subsets from Type 1 diabetes patients carried moderately but significantly shorter TCRB CDR3s.

Sequencing input: Tregs from blood. Receptors were obtained from a man aged 25-45 years with type 1 diabetes.

The chain carries TRBV6-5 and TRBJ2-7, with TRBD2 as a possible D gene (5 bases). This CDR3 region has 15 residues. Trimming left V 2 bases short and J 4 bases short, with 15 bases between. CDR1 and CDR2 (germline): MNHEY, SVGAGI. The DNA for the CDR3 is TGTGCCAGCAGTTACGCGGCCGGAGGTAGTTACGAGCAGTACTTC. The encoded protein is CASSYAAGGSYEQYF.

The genes are TRBV5-1 and TRBJ2-5; 11 bases align to TRBD2. The V gene end was trimmed by 3 bases and the J gene end by 4 bases; junction bases not matched to a gene: 5. This CDR3 has 15 residues. The germline CDR1 and CDR2 sequences are SGHRS and YFSETQ. In nucleotides, the CDR3 is TGCGCCAGCAGCTCCACCACTAGCGGGAGAGAGACCCAGTACTTC. It translates to CASSSTTSGRETQYF.

The chain carries TRBV5-1 and TRBJ2-7, with TRBD2 identical over 11 bases. The CDR3 covers 17 residues. Germline V gene lookup returns CDR1 SGHRS and CDR2 YFSETQ. V trimming: 1 base; J trimming: 0 bases; junction bases outside the gene matches: 6. CDR3 nucleotide sequence: TGCGCCAGCAGCTTGAGACTAGCGGGATCCTACTCCTACGAGCAGTACTTC. Translating gives CASSLRLAGSYSYEQYF.

This clone has a handful of counts. The rearrangement links TRBV11-2 to TRBJ2-5; D is unresolved. The CDR3 is made up of 13 amino acids. V was clipped by 7 bases and J by 2 bases, with 11 bases between them. Germline V gene sequence: CDR1 SGHAT, CDR2 FQNNGV. For the CDR3, the DNA is TGTGCCAGCATCCCCGACAATCAAGAGACCCAGTACTTC. It yields the protein CASIPDNQETQYF.

The rearrangement links TRBV4-1 to TRBJ2-1; a weak D match, TRBD1 (6 bases). The CDR3 totals 16 residues. Germline V gene data show CDR1 as MGHRA and CDR2 as YSYEKL. The ends were cut back, 5 bases at V and 2 bases at J, with 16 bases in the middle. The CDR3 nucleotides read TGCGCCAGCAGCAACCTACCGTCAGGGGCCTACAATGAGCAGTTCTTC. Translated: CASSNLPSGAYNEQFF.

The chain couples TRBV2 to TRBJ2-5, with TRBD1 matching over 10 bases. Germline V gene data show CDR1 as SNHLY and CDR2 as FYNNEI. The J segment lost 5 bases and the V segment lost 5 bases, leaving 8 bases of the junction unmatched. The CDR3 has 15 residues. The CDR3 here is CASSSRQGATETQYF. The DNA for the CDR3 is TGTGCCAGCAGTTCTCGACAGGGGGCGACGGAGACCCAGTACTTC.

V is TRBV6-5 and J is TRBJ2-1, with D maybe TRBD1 (5 bases). Trimming left V 10 bases short and J 6 bases short, with 19 bases between. CDR1 is MNHEY, CDR2 SVGAGI, per germline. The CDR3 is 14 residues long. This chain's CDR3 is CATQIGIQVNEQFF. CDR3 sequence (DNA): TGTGCCACCCAAATTGGGATACAGGTCAATGAGCAGTTCTTC.

The V and J genes are TRBV5-4 and TRBJ2-2; maybe TRBD2 (6 bases). CDR1 is SGHNT, CDR2 YYREEE, per germline (reference sequence). The CDR3 sequence is 17 residues long. V lost 1 base to trimming and J lost 4 bases, with 17 bases between them. CDR3 DNA: TGTGCCAGCAGCTTGCCTGAAGTGGACTACTTCACCGGGGAGCTGTTTTTT. It yields the protein CASSLPEVDYFTGELFF.

This CDR3 reads CACRTGPGNTIYF. The CDR3 DNA reads TGTGCCTGTCGGACAGGACCTGGAAACACCATATATTTT. The J gene is TRBJ1-3, the V gene TRBV30; 7 bases match TRBD1. CDR1 is GTSNPN and CDR2 is SVGIG in the germline V gene (reference sequence). The J segment lost 2 bases and the V segment lost 6 bases, leaving 4 bases of the junction unmatched. The length of the CDR3 is 13 residues.

The chain uses TRBV9 and TRBJ2-7; 12 bases agree with TRBD2. V lost 4 bases and J lost 7; bases outside the gene matches: 9. There are 15 residues in the CDR3. Germline V gives CDR1 SGDLS, CDR2 YYNGEE. The CDR3 nucleotides read TGTGCCAGCAGCACAGGACTAGCGGGATTGGGGGAGCAGTACTTC. This translates into CASSTGLAGLGEQYF.